What follows are 10 T cell receptor beta chains derived from one specimen sequenced in a study of blood T cell repertoires in COVID-19. The repertoire was sequenced with immunoSEQ multiplex PCR; TCRdb's copy has only in-frame clones and lacks some. The table includes tens of thousands of clones, 78% detected once. Sequencing used peripheral blood. The source is a human donor in a cohort sampled during active COVID-19.

The DNA for the CDR3 is TGTGCCAGCAGTTTGGCAGGGACTGGGGCCAACGTCCTGACTTTC. Residues: CASSLAGTGANVLTF. The chain employs TRBV28 and TRBJ2-6; tentatively, D is TRBD1 (5 bases). This CDR3 has 15 residues. Germline V CDR1 and CDR2: MDHEN, SYDVKM. Between the trimmed V and J ends, which lost 3 bases and 2 bases, there was a span of 8 bases.

In this sample, this clone turned up a few times. The rearrangement joins TRBV11-3 to TRBJ2-2, with D hard to call. V lost 5 bases to trimming and J lost 1 base, with 8 bases between them. This CDR3 is 14 amino acids long. Germline CDR1 is SGHNT and CDR2 is YENEEA. The CDR3 DNA reads TGTGCCAGCAGCAACTACCAGAACACCGGGGAGCTGTTTTTT. The encoded protein is CASSNYQNTGELFF.

The V gene is TRBV5-6, the J gene TRBJ2-2, with 10 bases identical to TRBD1. V was pared by 3 bases and J by 6 bases, with 2 bases of the junction left unmatched. The CDR3 has 14 amino acids. Germline lookup yields CDR1 SGHDT and CDR2 YYEEEE. As DNA, the CDR3 is TGTGCCAGCAGCTCCGGGACAGGGGCCGGGGAGCTGTTTTTT. As protein: CASSSGTGAGELFF.

The V call is TRBV28, the J call TRBJ1-1; TRBD1 is a possible D gene (6 bases). Trimming shortened V by 2 bases and J by 0 bases, and 13 bases separated the two germline ends. The CDR3 sequence is 16 residues long. CDR1 and CDR2 from the germline V gene are MDHEN and SYDVKM. CDR3 nucleotides: TGTGCCAGCAGTTTAAACCAGGGGTTCATGAACACTGAAGCTTTCTTT. It translates to CASSLNQGFMNTEAFF.

The chain joins TRBV29-1 to TRBJ1-2; no clear D. V was clipped by 0 bases and J by 2 bases, with 4 bases between them. The CDR3 has 12 residues. The germline gives CDR1 SQVTM, CDR2 ANQGSEA. CDR3 bases: TGCAGCGTTGAAGACGCGAACTATGGCTACACCTTC. It specifies CSVEDANYGYTF.

The V call is TRBV10-3, the J call TRBJ2-1, with 11 positions matching TRBD2. CDR1 is ENHRY, CDR2 SYGVKD, per germline. Trimming took 5 bases from V and 4 from J; bases not matched to a gene: 4. The CDR3 length is 15 residues. The DNA for the CDR3 is TGTGCCATCAGTCCTAGCGGGGGGAGATACAATGAGCAGTTCTTC. Translation: CAISPSGGRYNEQFF.

The gene calls are TRBV29-1 and TRBJ1-1, with D tentatively TRBD1 (5 bases). The CDR3 is made up of 11 amino acids. V was pared by 7 bases and J by 4 bases, with 10 bases between. Germline loops: CDR1 SQVTM, CDR2 ANQGSEA. This CDR3 reads CSGQRGTEAFF. CDR3 nucleotide sequence: TGCAGCGGGCAAAGGGGCACTGAAGCTTTCTTT. The variable domain in full, completed from reference TRBV29-1 and TRBJ1-1, reads SAVISQKPSRDICQRGTSLTIQCQVDSQVTMMFWYRQQPGQSLTLIATANQGSEATYESGFVIDKFPISRPNLTFSTLTVSNMSPEDSSIYLCSGQRGTEAFFGQGTRLTVV.

The chain has TRBV7-3 and TRBJ1-1, with a tentative D call TRBD1 (5 bases). The CDR3 sequence is 13 residues long. Germline assignment: CDR1 SGHTA and CDR2 FQGTGA. V was pared by 3 bases and J by 3 bases, with 8 bases between. CDR3 DNA sequence: TGTGCCAGCAGCTTGCAGGGCGACACTGAAGCTTTCTTT. As protein: CASSLQGDTEAFF. The variable domain in full, completed from reference TRBV7-3 and TRBJ1-1, reads GAGVSQTPSNKVTEKGKYVELRCDPISGHTALYWYRQSLGQGPEFLIYFQGTGAADDSGLPNDRFFAVRPEGSVSTLKIQRTERGDSAVYLCASSLQGDTEAFFGQGTRLTVV.

In this sample, this clone turned up a few times. This chain connects TRBV10-3 to TRBJ1-2; D is ambiguous. V was shortened by 0 bases and J by 5 bases, with 7 bases between the two germline ends. CDR3 length: 13 amino acids. The germline V gene encodes CDR1 ENHRY and CDR2 SYGVKD. CDR3 protein: CAISESSGYGYTF. CDR3 nucleotide sequence: TGTGCCATCAGTGAGTCCTCAGGTTATGGCTACACCTTC.

The chain combines TRBV10-3 with TRBJ1-1; TRBD1 matches 8 bases. Germline V gene lookup returns CDR1 ENHRY and CDR2 SYGVKD. V shed 6 bases and J 6 bases; nucleotides not matched to a gene: 12. This CDR3 region has 15 residues. CDR3 residues: CAISNDRGGFPEAFF. As DNA, the CDR3 is TGTGCCATCAGCAATGACAGGGGAGGTTTCCCTGAAGCTTTCTTT.